This section outlines one T cell receptor beta chain sequence together with its context. What it binds is unknown. These data are taken from a study of early stage breast cancer tumors. On the study more broadly: Most invasive tumors, about 80% of the 16, were ER+/PR+/HER2-. Around 10-fold was the mean read coverage per sample. Broader study findings: Tumors had around 2.3-fold higher T cell density than normal breast.

V lost 4 bases and J lost 2; bases outside the gene matches: 4. Looked up from germline, CDR1 is SGHRS and CDR2 is YFSETQ. The CDR3 loop spans 14 amino acids. Using immunoSEQ multiplex PCR, the repertoire was profiled, and TCRdb retains in-frame clones only, with some absent. The sample has around 28,000 clones, approximately 75% seen once. What was sequenced was blood. V usage is TRBV5-1 and J usage is TRBJ2-3, with 7 bases matching TRBD1. This receptor was taken from a person aged 50-59 years with breast cancer. This CDR3 reads CASSQGGPTDTQYF. CDR3 DNA sequence: TGCGCCAGCAGCCAAGGGGGCCCCACAGATACGCAGTATTTT.